This is a list of T cell receptor beta chains from one sample in a study of CD8+ T cells in alopecia areata. Assay: immunoSEQ multiplex PCR; the TCRdb copy retains only in-frame clones and omits some. Of 110,000 to 150,000 clones in the sample, around four fifths were seen once. The sample here was CD8+ T cells sorted from blood, taken at week 4, from a patient treated with tofacitinib. The receptors come from a human donor with alopecia areata. CDR3s include the opening cysteine and the closing phenylalanine or tryptophan. D genes are given only for firm matches. The size field is filled for only some rows; it gives once, few, many or a size class.

D	size	length	V	J	DNA	CDR3
.	.	13	TRBV7-8	TRBJ2-1	TGTGCCAGCAGCGCCAGGGTTTACAATGAGCAGTTCTTC	CASSARVYNEQFF
.	.	19	TRBV2	TRBJ1-1	TGTGCCAGCAGTGAAGCGCGCCCGGGATATCTTACCATGAACACTGAAGCTTTCTTT	CASSEARPGYLTMNTEAFF
.	.	13	TRBV28	TRBJ2-7	TGTGCCAGCAGTAACCCCGGGGGCTACGAGCAGTACTTC	CASSNPGGYEQYF
.	.	13	TRBV7-9	TRBJ2-3	TGTGCCAGCAGCTTCTCCCCCCGGGATACGCAGTATTTT	CASSFSPRDTQYF
TRBD1	.	14	TRBV27	TRBJ1-2	TGTGCCAGCAGTCCATCAGGGGGCTCGTATGGCTACACCTTC	CASSPSGGSYGYTF
TRBD1	.	15	TRBV6-1	TRBJ1-4	TGTGCCAGCAGTGACCCACAGGGGGCTGATGAAAAACTGTTTTTT	CASSDPQGADEKLFF
.	.	18	TRBV2	TRBJ2-6	TGTGCCAGCAGTGAATACTTCCGGGACATCATTAAGGCCAACGTCCCGACTTTC	CASSEYFRDIIKANVPTF
.	.	11	TRBV29-1	TRBJ2-4	TGCAGCGTTTCATCCAAAAACATTCAGTACTTC	CSVSSKNIQYF
.	once	14	TRBV14	TRBJ2-7	TGTGCCAGCAGCCTCAGTGGGGGTTACAGCGAGCAGTACTTC	CASSLSGGYSEQYF
.	.	16	TRBV2	TRBJ1-5	TGTGCCAGCAGTGGCCATCGGGGGGCGCGCAATCAGCCCCAGCATTTC	CASSGHRGARNQPQHF
.	.	14	TRBV27	TRBJ2-7	TGTGCCAGCAGTTTTCGAGGGAGCTCCTACGAGCAGTACTTC	CASSFRGSSYEQYF
.	.	12	TRBV5-1	TRBJ2-1	TGCGCCAGCAGCTTGGTGGGGGGTGAGCAGTTCTTC	CASSLVGGEQFF
.	.	15	TRBV5-6	TRBJ2-2	TGTGCCAGCAGCTTGTCGCAGGGTAACACCGGGGAGCTGTTTTTT	CASSLSQGNTGELFF
.	.	16	TRBV4-3	TRBJ2-1	TGCGCCAGCAGCCAAGATCAGAACTATCCTTGGAATGAGCAGTTCTTC	CASSQDQNYPWNEQFF
TRBD2	.	15	TRBV5-1	TRBJ2-7	TGCGCCAGCAGCGTAACTAGCGGGGCGGTCTACGAGCAGTACTTC	CASSVTSGAVYEQYF
.	.	13	TRBV5-1	TRBJ2-7	TGCGCCAGCAGCCCGACAGGTTCCTACGAGCAGTACTTC	CASSPTGSYEQYF
.	once	13	TRBV2	TRBJ2-3	TGTGCCGCCTCAACCGCGCTAGGGGATACGCAGTATTTT	CAASTALGDTQYF
.	.	13	TRBV13	TRBJ1-1	TGTGCCAGCAGCTTATTGTTGAACACTGAAGCTTTCTTT	CASSLLLNTEAFF
.	.	20	TRBV6-1	TRBJ1-5	TGTGCCAGCAGTGAGTTTTTCAGTTCGTGGGGCAGGAATAGCAATCAGCCCCAGCATTTT	CASSEFFSSWGRNSNQPQHF
.	.	14	TRBV25-1	TRBJ1-2	TGTGCCAGCAGTGAAAGCCCCAGCGGCTATGGCTACACCTTC	CASSESPSGYGYTF
TRBD1	.	14	TRBV7-2	TRBJ2-7	TGTGCCAGCAGCGCTCGGGACAGGGTCCACGAGCAGTACTTC	CASSARDRVHEQYF
.	once	14	TRBV27	TRBJ2-1	TGTGCCAGCAGAGAACCACTACTAGGCCATGAGCAGTTCTTC	CASREPLLGHEQFF
.	.	14	TRBV4-3	TRBJ1-2	TGCGCCAGCAGCCAAGTCGGGGGCGCGGATGGCTACACCTTC	CASSQVGGADGYTF
.	.	10	TRBV7-7	TRBJ2-7	TGTGCTAGCAGACATTACGAGCAGTACTTC	CASRHYEQYF
TRBD2	.	15	TRBV7-6	TRBJ2-3	TGTGCCAGCAGCCCAGCGGGGGCTTTAACAGATACGCAGTATTTT	CASSPAGALTDTQYF
TRBD2	.	14	TRBV6-1	TRBJ2-3	TGTGCCAGCAGTGAAGGACTAGCTACAGATACGCAGTATTTT	CASSEGLATDTQYF
.	.	16	TRBV9	TRBJ1-1	TGTGCCAGCAGCGTCGACCGGTCGGGGAGCAGCACTGAAGCTTTCTTT	CASSVDRSGSSTEAFF
TRBD2	.	15	TRBV6-5	TRBJ2-3	TGTGCCAGCAATCCATCGGGGGGTAGCACAGATACGCAGTATTTT	CASNPSGGSTDTQYF
.	.	11	TRBV7-9	TRBJ2-3	TGTGCCAGCAGCCTTGCAGATACGCAGTATTTT	CASSLADTQYF
.	.	13	TRBV29-1	TRBJ1-2	TGCAGCGTTGTGGCCGTAGGTACCTATGGCTACACCTTC	CSVVAVGTYGYTF
.	.	16	TRBV9	TRBJ2-3	TGTGCCAGCAGCGTAGACACGGCCTATAGCACAGATACGCAGTATTTT	CASSVDTAYSTDTQYF
TRBD2	.	16	TRBV13	TRBJ2-7	TGTGCCAGCAGCTTATTAGTAAGCGGGGTAACCTACGAGCAGTACTTC	CASSLLVSGVTYEQYF
.	.	15	TRBV4-2	TRBJ2-3	TGTGCCAGCAGCCAAGAATCCGCCGCGGGGGATACGCAGTATTTT	CASSQESAAGDTQYF
.	.	14	TRBV4-1	TRBJ1-1	TGCGCCAGCAGCCCCTCGATGGGGAACACTGAAGCTTTCTTT	CASSPSMGNTEAFF
.	few	13	TRBV7-9	TRBJ2-5	TGTGCCAGCAGCTACTCGGAAGGAGAGACCCAGTACTTC	CASSYSEGETQYF
.	.	13	TRBV4-3	TRBJ2-5	TGCGCCAGCAGCCAAGTGGTTATGGAGACCCAGTACTTC	CASSQVVMETQYF
.	.	13	TRBV18	TRBJ2-7	TGTGCCAGCTCACCAGGCAGTTTCTACGAGCAGTACTTC	CASSPGSFYEQYF
.	.	12	TRBV12-5	TRBJ2-7	TGTGCTAGTGGTTTGGTATACACCGAGCAGTACTTC	CASGLVYTEQYF
.	.	14	TRBV9	TRBJ2-1	TGTGCCAGCAGCCGAAGATCCGGGGCTAATGAGCAGTTCTTC	CASSRRSGANEQFF
.	.	10	TRBV29-1	TRBJ2-2	TGCAGCGTTGATTCCGGGGAGCTGTTTTTT	CSVDSGELFF
.	.	13	TRBV7-2	TRBJ2-6	TGTGCCAGCAGCCTTCCTGGGGCCAACGTCCTGACTTTC	CASSLPGANVLTF
TRBD2	.	18	TRBV2	TRBJ2-5	TGTGCCAGCATTGAGACGACTAGCGGGGGGGCCTCCCGAGAGACCCAGTACTTC	CASIETTSGGASRETQYF
TRBD2	.	15	TRBV2	TRBJ2-5	TGTGCCAGCAGTGGGATTAGCGGGGGGGCAGAGACCCAGTACTTC	CASSGISGGAETQYF
TRBD2	.	15	TRBV6-5	TRBJ2-1	TGTGCCAGCAGTTACCTAGCGGGCACCTACAATGAGCAGTTCTTC	CASSYLAGTYNEQFF
.	few	13	TRBV13	TRBJ2-7	TGTGCCAGCAGCCAGGGCGCCGGCTACGAGCAGTACTTC	CASSQGAGYEQYF
.	once	15	TRBV18	TRBJ1-2	TGTGCCAGCTCACCCCGGACAGACCATAACTATGGCTACACCTTC	CASSPRTDHNYGYTF
.	.	15	TRBV10-2	TRBJ1-2	TGCGCCAGCAGTGAGTCGAGGGCGACGCCGGATGGCTACACCTTC	CASSESRATPDGYTF
TRBD2	.	14	TRBV29-1	TRBJ2-3	TGCAGCGTTGTGCTAGCGGGGGCCCGAGATACGCAGTATTTT	CSVVLAGARDTQYF
.	.	13	TRBV4-3	TRBJ2-7	TGCGCCAGCAGCCAAGAAGCAGACTACGAGCAGTACTTC	CASSQEADYEQYF
TRBD1	.	13	TRBV29-1	TRBJ2-1	TGCAGCGGGATCGGGACAGCCAACAATGAGCAGTTCTTC	CSGIGTANNEQFF
.	.	12	TRBV2	TRBJ2-1	TGTGCCAGCAGTGAAGGGAGTCCTGAGCAGTTCTTC	CASSEGSPEQFF
.	.	10	TRBV7-8	TRBJ2-2	TGTGCCAGTCTGTCCGGGGAGCTGTTTTTT	CASLSGELFF
TRBD1	.	14	TRBV11-2	TRBJ2-1	TGTGCCAGCAGCACAGGCATAGGGGGCAAAGAGCAGTTCTTC	CASSTGIGGKEQFF